This T cell receptor beta chain was identified during a study of blood T cells in healthy people across ages. Per germline, CDR1 MDHEN and CDR2 SYDVKM. This CDR3 has 18 residues. V lost 6 bases and J lost 0; bases outside the gene matches: 13. Comment on this clonotype: Its antigen remains unknown.

Using a J-beta primer mix together with a sample-barcoded 5' primer, a second PCR was run for about 7 to 12 cycles. TCRdb re-derived calls from the 5' RACE reads in MiXCR, one entry per CDR3 protein. The profile shows 1.5 million to 2 million distinct CDR3 sequences, roughly 27% of them singletons. Study-level results: Investigators viewed diversity estimates from one million T cells as underestimates, the study reported. Significant beta diversity loss was already apparent by age approximately 40, declining roughly linearly.

J is TRBJ2-2 and V is TRBV28, with 7 bases identical to TRBD2. The sequenced material came from blood. This TCR came from a woman in her thirties in good health. The CDR3 loop is CASSVTGIGRANTGELFF. The CDR3 bases are TGTGCCAGCAGCGTGACGGGTATTGGGAGGGCGAACACCGGGGAGCTGTTTTTT.